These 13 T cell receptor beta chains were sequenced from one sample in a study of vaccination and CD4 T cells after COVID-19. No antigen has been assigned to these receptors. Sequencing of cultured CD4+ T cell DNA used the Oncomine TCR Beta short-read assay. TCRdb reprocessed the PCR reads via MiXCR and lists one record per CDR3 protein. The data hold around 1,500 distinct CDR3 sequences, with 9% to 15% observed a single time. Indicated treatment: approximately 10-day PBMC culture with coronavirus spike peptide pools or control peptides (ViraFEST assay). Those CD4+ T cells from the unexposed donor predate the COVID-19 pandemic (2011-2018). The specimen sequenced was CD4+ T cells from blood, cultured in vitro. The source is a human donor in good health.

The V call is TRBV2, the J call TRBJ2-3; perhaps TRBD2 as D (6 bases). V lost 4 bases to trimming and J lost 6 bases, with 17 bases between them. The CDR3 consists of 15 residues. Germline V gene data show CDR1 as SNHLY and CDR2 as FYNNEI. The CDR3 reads CASSVGSGGGDTQYF. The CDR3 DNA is TGTGCCAGCAGTGTAGGGTCCGGGGGTGGGGATACGCAGTATTTT.

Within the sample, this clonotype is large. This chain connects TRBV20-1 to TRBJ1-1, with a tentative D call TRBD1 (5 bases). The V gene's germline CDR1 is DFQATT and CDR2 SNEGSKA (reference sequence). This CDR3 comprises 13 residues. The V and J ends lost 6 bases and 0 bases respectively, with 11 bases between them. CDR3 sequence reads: CSATGPMNTEAFF. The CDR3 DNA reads TGCAGTGCCACGGGACCCATGAACACTGAAGCTTTCTTT.

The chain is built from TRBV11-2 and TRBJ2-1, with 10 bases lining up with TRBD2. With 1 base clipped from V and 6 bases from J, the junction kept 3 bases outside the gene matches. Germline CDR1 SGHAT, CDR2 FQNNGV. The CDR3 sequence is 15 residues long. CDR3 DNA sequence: TGTGCCAGCAGCTTAGGTAGCGGGGGGTTCAATGAGCAGTTCTTC. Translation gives CASSLGSGGFNEQFF.

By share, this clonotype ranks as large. The CDR3 loop reads CASRTGVVSNQPQHF. The CDR3 nucleotides read TGTGCCAGTAGAACAGGGGTCGTTAGCAATCAGCCCCAGCATTTT. V is TRBV27 and J is TRBJ1-5, with 7 bases aligning to TRBD1. Germline-derived CDR1 and CDR2 are MNHEY and SMNVEV (reference sequence). V gave up 9 bases and J gave up 0 bases; unmatched junction bases: 8. This CDR3 has 15 residues.

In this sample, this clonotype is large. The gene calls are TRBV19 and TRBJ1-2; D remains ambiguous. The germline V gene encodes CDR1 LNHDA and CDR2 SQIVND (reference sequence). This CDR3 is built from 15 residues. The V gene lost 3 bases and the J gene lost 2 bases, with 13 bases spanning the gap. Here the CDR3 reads CASSMRVRQNYGYTF. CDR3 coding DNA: TGTGCCAGTAGTATGAGGGTGCGGCAGAACTATGGCTACACCTTC. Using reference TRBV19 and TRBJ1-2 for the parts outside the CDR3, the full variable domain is DGGITQSPKYLFRKEGQNVTLSCEQNLNHDAMYWYRQDPGQGLRLIYYSQIVNDFQKGDIAEGYSVSREKKESFPLTVTSAQKNPTAFYLCASSMRVRQNYGYTFGSGTRLTVV.

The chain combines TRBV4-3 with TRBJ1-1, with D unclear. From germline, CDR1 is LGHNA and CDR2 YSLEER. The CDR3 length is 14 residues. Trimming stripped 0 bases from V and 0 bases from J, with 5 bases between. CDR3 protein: CASSQEPMNTEAFF. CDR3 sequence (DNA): TGCGCCAGCAGCCAAGAACCCATGAACACTGAAGCTTTCTTT.

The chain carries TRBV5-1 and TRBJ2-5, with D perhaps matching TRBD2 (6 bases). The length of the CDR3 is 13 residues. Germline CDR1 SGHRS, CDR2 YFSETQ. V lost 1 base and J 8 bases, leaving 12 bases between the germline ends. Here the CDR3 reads CASSLTAGGTQYF. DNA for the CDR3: TGCGCCAGCAGCTTGACAGCCGGGGGAACCCAGTACTTC.

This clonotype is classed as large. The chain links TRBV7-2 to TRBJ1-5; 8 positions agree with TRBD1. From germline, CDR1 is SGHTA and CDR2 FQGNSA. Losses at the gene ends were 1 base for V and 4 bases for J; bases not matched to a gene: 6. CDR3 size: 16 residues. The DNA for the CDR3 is TGTGCCAGCAGCTTAGATTCGGGACAGGCGAATCAGCCCCAGCATTTT. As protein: CASSLDSGQANQPQHF.

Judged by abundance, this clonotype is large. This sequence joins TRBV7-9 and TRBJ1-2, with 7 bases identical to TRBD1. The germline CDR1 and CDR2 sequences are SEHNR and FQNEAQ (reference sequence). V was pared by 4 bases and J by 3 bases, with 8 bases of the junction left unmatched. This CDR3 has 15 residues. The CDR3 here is CASSSTPGTDYGYTF. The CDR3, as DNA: TGTGCCAGCAGCTCGACACCCGGGACAGACTATGGCTACACCTTC.

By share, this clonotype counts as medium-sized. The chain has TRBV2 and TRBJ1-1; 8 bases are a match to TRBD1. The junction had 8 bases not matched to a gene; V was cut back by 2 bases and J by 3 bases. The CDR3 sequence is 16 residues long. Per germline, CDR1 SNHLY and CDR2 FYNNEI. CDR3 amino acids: CASSENGQGLDTEAFF. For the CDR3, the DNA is TGTGCCAGCAGTGAAAATGGACAGGGTTTGGACACTGAAGCTTTCTTT.

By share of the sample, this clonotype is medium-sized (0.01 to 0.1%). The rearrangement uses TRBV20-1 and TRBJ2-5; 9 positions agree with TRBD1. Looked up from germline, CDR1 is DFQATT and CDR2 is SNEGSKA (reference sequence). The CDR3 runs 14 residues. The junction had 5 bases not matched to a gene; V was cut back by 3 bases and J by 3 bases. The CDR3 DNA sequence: TGCAGTGCTAGGATGACAGGGGGGAAAGAGACCCAGTACTTC. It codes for CSARMTGGKETQYF.

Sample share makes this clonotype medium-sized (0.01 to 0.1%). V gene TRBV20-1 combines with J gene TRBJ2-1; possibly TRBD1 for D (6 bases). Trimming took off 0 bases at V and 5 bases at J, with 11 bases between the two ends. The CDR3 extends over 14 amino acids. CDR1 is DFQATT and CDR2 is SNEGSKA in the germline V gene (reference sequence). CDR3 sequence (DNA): TGCAGTGCTAGAGACCGTGGGGGCCACAATGAGCAGTTCTTC. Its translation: CSARDRGGHNEQFF.

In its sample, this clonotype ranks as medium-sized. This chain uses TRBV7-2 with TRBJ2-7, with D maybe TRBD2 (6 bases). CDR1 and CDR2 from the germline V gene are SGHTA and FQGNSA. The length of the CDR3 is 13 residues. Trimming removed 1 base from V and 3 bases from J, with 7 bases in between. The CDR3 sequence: CASSLGRDYEQYF. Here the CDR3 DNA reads TGTGCCAGCAGCTTAGGGAGGGACTACGAGCAGTACTTC.